Listed below are T cell receptor beta chains from one sample, sequenced in a study of CD8 T cells in Susac syndrome. Each CDR3 protein gets one entry after TCRdb re-called the immunoSEQ multiplex PCR reads with MiXCR. In the table there are hundreds of thousands of distinct CDR3 sequences, about 89% of which are singletons. The sequenced material came from CD8+ T cells from PBMCs. The receptors originated from a human donor with multiple sclerosis. CDR3s include the opening cysteine and the closing phenylalanine or tryptophan. Fields, in order: D gene, J gene, V gene, clone size, CDR3 protein, CDR3 DNA. The D gene is left open where the match is weak. Expanded clones get a size class; other rows say once, few or many, or leave the size out.

D gene: -; J gene: TRBJ2-6; V gene: TRBV7-2; clone size: once; CDR3 protein: CASSLVGGANVLTF; CDR3 DNA: TGTGCCAGCAGCTTAGTAGGTGGGGCCAACGTCCTGACTTTC
D gene: -; J gene: TRBJ1-5; V gene: TRBV12-3/TRBV12-4; clone size: -; CDR3 protein: CASTSLGNQPQHF; CDR3 DNA: TGTGCCAGTACGTCCCTGGGCAATCAGCCCCAGCATTTT
D gene: -; J gene: TRBJ1-2; V gene: TRBV20-1; clone size: -; CDR3 protein: CSAIGTGHYGYTF; CDR3 DNA: TGCAGTGCTATCGGCACAGGGCACTATGGCTACACCTTC
D gene: -; J gene: TRBJ2-3; V gene: TRBV12-3/TRBV12-4; clone size: -; CDR3 protein: CASSSHWDTQYF; CDR3 DNA: TGTGCCAGCAGTTCCCATTGGGATACGCAGTATTTT
D gene: -; J gene: TRBJ2-7; V gene: TRBV18; clone size: -; CDR3 protein: CASSPPHNQGADEQYF; CDR3 DNA: TGTGCCAGCTCACCGCCCCACAACCAAGGCGCAGACGAGCAGTACTTC
D gene: TRBD1; J gene: TRBJ2-2; V gene: TRBV6-5; clone size: -; CDR3 protein: CASSSRGYTGELFF; CDR3 DNA: TGTGCCAGCAGCTCCAGGGGGTACACCGGGGAGCTGTTTTTT
D gene: -; J gene: TRBJ2-3; V gene: TRBV9; clone size: -; CDR3 protein: CASSKEGRGYTDTQYF; CDR3 DNA: TGTGCCAGCAGCAAGGAGGGGAGGGGGTACACAGATACGCAGTATTTT
D gene: -; J gene: TRBJ2-1; V gene: TRBV5-1; clone size: -; CDR3 protein: CASSLSWEQFF; CDR3 DNA: TGCGCCAGCAGCTTGAGCTGGGAGCAGTTCTTC
D gene: TRBD1; J gene: TRBJ1-1; V gene: TRBV5-1; clone size: once; CDR3 protein: CASKDRESEAFF; CDR3 DNA: TGCGCCAGCAAGGACAGGGAATCTGAAGCTTTCTTT
D gene: -; J gene: TRBJ2-1; V gene: TRBV29-1; clone size: once; CDR3 protein: CSVEGRLNNEQFF; CDR3 DNA: TGCAGCGTTGAAGGGCGGCTCAACAATGAGCAGTTCTTC
D gene: TRBD2; J gene: TRBJ2-5; V gene: TRBV11-2; clone size: -; CDR3 protein: CASSRRTSGAQETQYF; CDR3 DNA: TGTGCCAGCAGCCGCAGGACTAGCGGAGCCCAAGAGACCCAGTACTTC
D gene: -; J gene: TRBJ2-2; V gene: TRBV2; clone size: -; CDR3 protein: CASSERAGDTGELFF; CDR3 DNA: TGTGCCAGCAGTGAAAGGGCCGGGGACACCGGGGAGCTGTTTTTT
D gene: -; J gene: TRBJ2-5; V gene: TRBV20-1; clone size: -; CDR3 protein: CSARLAYQETQYF; CDR3 DNA: TGCAGTGCTAGATTGGCGTACCAAGAGACCCAGTACTTC
D gene: TRBD1; J gene: TRBJ1-5; V gene: TRBV5-5; clone size: -; CDR3 protein: CASSLWDSQPQHF; CDR3 DNA: TGTGCCAGCAGCTTGTGGGACAGCCAGCCCCAGCATTTT
D gene: -; J gene: TRBJ2-7; V gene: TRBV27; clone size: -; CDR3 protein: CASTSMGGVDEQYF; CDR3 DNA: TGTGCCAGCACCAGTATGGGGGGCGTGGACGAGCAGTACTTC
D gene: -; J gene: TRBJ2-3; V gene: TRBV18; clone size: -; CDR3 protein: CASSPPGVGTDTQYF; CDR3 DNA: TGTGCCAGCTCACCGCCGGGGGTGGGCACAGATACGCAGTATTTT
D gene: -; J gene: TRBJ2-2; V gene: TRBV6-1; clone size: -; CDR3 protein: CASSEAPGPGELFF; CDR3 DNA: TGTGCCAGCAGTGAAGCACCAGGGCCCGGGGAGCTGTTTTTT
D gene: -; J gene: TRBJ1-1; V gene: TRBV27; clone size: -; CDR3 protein: CASSRVRNTEAFF; CDR3 DNA: TGTGCCAGCAGCCGGGTGAGGAACACTGAAGCTTTCTTT
D gene: -; J gene: TRBJ1-1; V gene: TRBV4-2; clone size: -; CDR3 protein: CASSQTRSGADTEAFF; CDR3 DNA: TGTGCCAGCAGCCAAACTCGGTCCGGGGCGGACACTGAAGCTTTCTTT
D gene: -; J gene: TRBJ2-3; V gene: TRBV12-3/TRBV12-4; clone size: -; CDR3 protein: CASSLTGLNTDTQYF; CDR3 DNA: TGTGCCAGCAGCCTAACGGGACTTAACACAGATACGCAGTATTTT
D gene: TRBD2; J gene: TRBJ2-1; V gene: TRBV27; clone size: -; CDR3 protein: CASNLLAGSSYNEQFF; CDR3 DNA: TGTGCCAGCAACCTCCTAGCGGGCAGCTCCTACAATGAGCAGTTCTTC
D gene: -; J gene: TRBJ2-3; V gene: TRBV5-1; clone size: -; CDR3 protein: CASSWVWADTQYF; CDR3 DNA: TGCGCCAGCAGCTGGGTTTGGGCAGATACGCAGTATTTT
D gene: TRBD1; J gene: TRBJ2-3; V gene: TRBV10-3; clone size: once; CDR3 protein: CAISDAQGTDTQYF; CDR3 DNA: TGTGCCATCAGTGACGCACAGGGGACAGATACGCAGTATTTT
D gene: TRBD1; J gene: TRBJ2-5; V gene: TRBV5-1; clone size: -; CDR3 protein: CASSLAEGTGIRETQYF; CDR3 DNA: TGCGCCAGCAGCTTGGCCGAAGGGACAGGGATTCGGGAGACCCAGTACTTC